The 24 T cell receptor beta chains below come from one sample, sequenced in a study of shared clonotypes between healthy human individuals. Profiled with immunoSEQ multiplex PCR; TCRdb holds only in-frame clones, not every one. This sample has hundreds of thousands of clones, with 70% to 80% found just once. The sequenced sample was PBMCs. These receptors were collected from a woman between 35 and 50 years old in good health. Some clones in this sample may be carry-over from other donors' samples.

CDR3: CASTHGGAGYNEQFF. CDR3 in DNA: TGCGCCAGCACCCACGGGGGAGCGGGATACAATGAGCAGTTCTTC. The chain employs TRBV10-2 and TRBJ2-1, with TRBD2 identical over 7 bases. CDR1 is WSHSY and CDR2 is SAAADI in the germline V gene. V was clipped by 7 bases and J by 4 bases; unmatched bases: 10. The CDR3 is 15 residues long.

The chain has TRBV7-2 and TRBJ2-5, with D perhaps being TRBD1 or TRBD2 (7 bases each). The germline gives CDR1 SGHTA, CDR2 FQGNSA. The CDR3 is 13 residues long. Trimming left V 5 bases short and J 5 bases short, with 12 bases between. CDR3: CASSPGGVETQYF. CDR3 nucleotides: TGTGCCAGCAGCCCAGGGGGGGTGGAGACCCAGTACTTC.

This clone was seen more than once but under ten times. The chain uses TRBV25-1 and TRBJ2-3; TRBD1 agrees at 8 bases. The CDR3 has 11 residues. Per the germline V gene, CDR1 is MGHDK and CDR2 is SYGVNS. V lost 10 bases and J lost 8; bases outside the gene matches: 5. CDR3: CAISTGVTQYF. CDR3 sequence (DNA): TGTGCCATCTCGACAGGGGTTACGCAGTATTTT.

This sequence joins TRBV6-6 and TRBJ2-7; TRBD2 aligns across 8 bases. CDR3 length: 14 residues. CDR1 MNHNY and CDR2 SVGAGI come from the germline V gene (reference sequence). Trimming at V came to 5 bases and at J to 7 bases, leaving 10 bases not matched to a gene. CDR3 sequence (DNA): TGTGCCAGCAGTCCCCCGGGGGGGCAGCGGGAGCAGTACTTC. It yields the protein CASSPPGGQREQYF.

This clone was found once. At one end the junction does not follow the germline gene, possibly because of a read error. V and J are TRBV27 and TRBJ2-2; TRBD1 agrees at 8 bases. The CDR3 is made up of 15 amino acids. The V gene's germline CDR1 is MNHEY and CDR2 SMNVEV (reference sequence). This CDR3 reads CASSPGQGDTGELLF. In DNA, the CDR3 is TGTGCCAGCAGCCCCGGACAGGGCGACACCGGGGAGCTGCTTTTT.

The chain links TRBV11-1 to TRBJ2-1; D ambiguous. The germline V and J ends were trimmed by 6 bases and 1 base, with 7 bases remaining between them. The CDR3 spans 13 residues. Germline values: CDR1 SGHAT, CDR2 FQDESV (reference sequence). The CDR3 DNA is TGTGCCAGCAGGAGTCTTTCCTACAATGAGCAGTTCTTC. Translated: CASRSLSYNEQFF.

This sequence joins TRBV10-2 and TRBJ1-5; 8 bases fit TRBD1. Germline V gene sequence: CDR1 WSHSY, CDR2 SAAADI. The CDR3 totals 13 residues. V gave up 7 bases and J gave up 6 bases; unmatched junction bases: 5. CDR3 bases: TGCGCCAGCATGCAACAGGGGGGTCAGCCCCAGCATTTT. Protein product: CASMQQGGQPQHF.

The CDR3 region is CASSGGGGAFHQPQHF. CDR3 nucleotide sequence: TGTGCCAGCAGCGGAGGGGGAGGGGCGTTTCATCAGCCCCAGCATTTT. The J gene is TRBJ1-5, the V gene TRBV9; D is perhaps TRBD1 (6 bases). The CDR3 loop spans 16 amino acids. The germline V gene has CDR1 SGDLS and CDR2 YYNGEE. V lost 3 bases, J lost 5 bases, and 18 bases lay in between.

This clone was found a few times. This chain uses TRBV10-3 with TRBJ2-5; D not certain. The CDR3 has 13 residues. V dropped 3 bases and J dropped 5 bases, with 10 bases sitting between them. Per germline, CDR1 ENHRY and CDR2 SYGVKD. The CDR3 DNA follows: TGTGCCATCAGTGATCTACAGCTGGAGACCCAGTACTTC. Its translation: CAISDLQLETQYF.

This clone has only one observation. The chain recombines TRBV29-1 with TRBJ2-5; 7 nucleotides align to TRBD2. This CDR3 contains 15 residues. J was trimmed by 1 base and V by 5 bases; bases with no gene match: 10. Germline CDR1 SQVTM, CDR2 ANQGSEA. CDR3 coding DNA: TGCAGCGTTAAGAGCGGACGGGAGGTCCAAGAGACCCAGTACTTC. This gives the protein CSVKSGREVQETQYF.

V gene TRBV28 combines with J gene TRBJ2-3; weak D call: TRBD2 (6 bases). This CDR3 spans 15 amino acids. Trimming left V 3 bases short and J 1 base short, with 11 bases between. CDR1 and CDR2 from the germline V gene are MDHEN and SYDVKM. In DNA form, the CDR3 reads TGTGCCAGCAGTTTGGAGGGGCAGGGCACAGATACGCAGTATTTT. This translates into CASSLEGQGTDTQYF.

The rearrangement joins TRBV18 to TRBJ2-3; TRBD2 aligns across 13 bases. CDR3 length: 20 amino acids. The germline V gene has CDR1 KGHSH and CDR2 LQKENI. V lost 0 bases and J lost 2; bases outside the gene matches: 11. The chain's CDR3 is CASSPPWTSGSSFDTDTQYF. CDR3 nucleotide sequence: TGTGCCAGCTCACCACCGTGGACTAGCGGGAGTAGTTTTGACACAGATACGCAGTATTTT. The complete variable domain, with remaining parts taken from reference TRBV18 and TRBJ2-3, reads NAGVMQNPRHLVRRRGQEARLRCSPMKGHSHVYWYRQLPEEGLKFMVYLQKENIIDESGMPKERFSAEFPKEGPSILRIQQVVRGDSAAYFCASSPPWTSGSSFDTDTQYFGPGTRLTVL.

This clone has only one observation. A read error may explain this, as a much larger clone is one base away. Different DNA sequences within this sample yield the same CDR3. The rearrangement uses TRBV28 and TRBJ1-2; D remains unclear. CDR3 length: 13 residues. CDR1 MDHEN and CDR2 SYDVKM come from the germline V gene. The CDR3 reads CASSLARYYGYTF. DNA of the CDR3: TGCGCCAGCAGTTTGGCCAGATACTATGGCTACACCTTC.

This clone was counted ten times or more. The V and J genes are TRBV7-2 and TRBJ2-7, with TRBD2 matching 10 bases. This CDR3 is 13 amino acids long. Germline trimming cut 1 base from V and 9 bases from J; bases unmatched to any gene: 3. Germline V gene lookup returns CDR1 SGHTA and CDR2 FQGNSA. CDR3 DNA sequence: TGTGCCAGCAGCTTAGGAGTAGCGGGAGGGCAGTACTTC. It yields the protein CASSLGVAGGQYF.

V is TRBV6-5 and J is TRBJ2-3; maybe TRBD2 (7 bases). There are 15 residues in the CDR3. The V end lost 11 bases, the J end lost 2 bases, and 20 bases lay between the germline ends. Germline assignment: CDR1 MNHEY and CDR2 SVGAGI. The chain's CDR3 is CASRTGRGDTDTQYF. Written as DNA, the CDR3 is TGTGCCTCCAGGACGGGGAGGGGGGACACAGATACGCAGTATTTT.

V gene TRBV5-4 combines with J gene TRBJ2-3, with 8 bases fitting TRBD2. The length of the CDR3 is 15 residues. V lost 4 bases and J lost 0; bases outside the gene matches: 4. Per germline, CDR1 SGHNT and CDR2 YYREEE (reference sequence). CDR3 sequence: CASSPAGVSTDTQYF. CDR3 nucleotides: TGTGCCAGCAGCCCAGCGGGAGTCAGCACAGATACGCAGTATTTT.

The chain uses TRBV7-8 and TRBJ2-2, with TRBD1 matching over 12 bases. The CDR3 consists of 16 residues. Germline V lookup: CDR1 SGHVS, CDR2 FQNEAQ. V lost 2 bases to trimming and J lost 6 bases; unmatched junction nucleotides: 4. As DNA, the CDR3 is TGTGCCAGCAGCTTATTAGGGACAGGGGGCTCCGGGGAGCTGTTTTTT. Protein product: CASSLLGTGGSGELFF.

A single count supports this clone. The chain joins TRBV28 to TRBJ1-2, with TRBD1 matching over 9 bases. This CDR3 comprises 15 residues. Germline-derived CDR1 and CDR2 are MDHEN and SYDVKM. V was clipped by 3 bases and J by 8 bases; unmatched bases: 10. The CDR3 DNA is TGTGCCAGCAGTTTGGGCGGGACAGGGATCTGGGGCTACACCTTC. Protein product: CASSLGGTGIWGYTF.

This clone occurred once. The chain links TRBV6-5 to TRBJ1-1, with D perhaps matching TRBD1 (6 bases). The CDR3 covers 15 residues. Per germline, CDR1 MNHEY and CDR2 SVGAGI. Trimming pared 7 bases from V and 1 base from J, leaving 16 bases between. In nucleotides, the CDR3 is TGTGCCAGCAAAGGGGGGCTGACACCGAACACTGAAGCTTTCTTT. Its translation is CASKGGLTPNTEAFF.

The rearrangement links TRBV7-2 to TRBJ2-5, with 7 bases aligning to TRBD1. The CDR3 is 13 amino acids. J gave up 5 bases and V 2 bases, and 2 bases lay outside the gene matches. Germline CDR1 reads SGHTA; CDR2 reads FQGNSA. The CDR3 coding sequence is TGTGCCAGCAGCTTATCCAGGGGGGAGACCCAGTACTTC. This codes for CASSLSRGETQYF.

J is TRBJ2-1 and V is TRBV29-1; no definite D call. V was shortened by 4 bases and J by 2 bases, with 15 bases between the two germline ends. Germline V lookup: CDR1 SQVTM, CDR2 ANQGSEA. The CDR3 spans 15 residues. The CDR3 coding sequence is TGCAGCGTTGGGGGTGGTGGAGCCCCCTACAATGAGCAGTTCTTC. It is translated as CSVGGGGAPYNEQFF.

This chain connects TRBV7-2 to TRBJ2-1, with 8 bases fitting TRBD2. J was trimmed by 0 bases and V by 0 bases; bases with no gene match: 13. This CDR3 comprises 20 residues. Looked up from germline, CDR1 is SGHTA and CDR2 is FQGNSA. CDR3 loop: CASSLARSSGWESSYNEQFF. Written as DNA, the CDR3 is TGTGCCAGCAGCTTAGCTCGCTCTAGCGGGTGGGAAAGCTCCTACAATGAGCAGTTCTTC.

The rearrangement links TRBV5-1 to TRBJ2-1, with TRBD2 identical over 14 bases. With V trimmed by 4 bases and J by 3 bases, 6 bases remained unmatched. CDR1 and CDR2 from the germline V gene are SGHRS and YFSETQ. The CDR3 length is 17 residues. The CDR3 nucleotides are TGCGCCAGCAGCCCAGGGACTAGCGGGGGCAACTACAATGAGCAGTTCTTC. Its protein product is CASSPGTSGGNYNEQFF.

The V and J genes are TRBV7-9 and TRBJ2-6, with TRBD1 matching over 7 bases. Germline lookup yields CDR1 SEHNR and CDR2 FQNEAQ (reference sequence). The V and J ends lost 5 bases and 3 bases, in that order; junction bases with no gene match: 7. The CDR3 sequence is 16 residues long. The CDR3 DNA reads TGTGCCAGCAGCCTTCGACAGGGCGGTGGGGCCAACGTCCTGACTTTC. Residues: CASSLRQGGGANVLTF.